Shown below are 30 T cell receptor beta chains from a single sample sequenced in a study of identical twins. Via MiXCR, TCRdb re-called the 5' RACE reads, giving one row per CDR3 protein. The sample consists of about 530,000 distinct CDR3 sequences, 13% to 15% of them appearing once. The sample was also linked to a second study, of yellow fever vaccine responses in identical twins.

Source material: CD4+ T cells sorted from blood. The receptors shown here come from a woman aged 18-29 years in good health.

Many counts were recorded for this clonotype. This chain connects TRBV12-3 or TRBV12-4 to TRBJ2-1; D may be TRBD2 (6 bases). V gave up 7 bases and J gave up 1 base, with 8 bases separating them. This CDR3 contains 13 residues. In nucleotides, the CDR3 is TGTGCCAGCATGGGGGGATCCTACAATGAGCAGTTCTTC. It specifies CASMGGSYNEQFF.

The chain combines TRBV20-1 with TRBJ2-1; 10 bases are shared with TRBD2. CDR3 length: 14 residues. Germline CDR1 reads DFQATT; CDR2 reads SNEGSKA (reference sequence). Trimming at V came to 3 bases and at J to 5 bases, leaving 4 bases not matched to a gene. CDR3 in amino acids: CSASLGTSDNEQFF. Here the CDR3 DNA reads TGCAGTGCTAGTCTCGGGACTAGCGACAATGAGCAGTTCTTC.

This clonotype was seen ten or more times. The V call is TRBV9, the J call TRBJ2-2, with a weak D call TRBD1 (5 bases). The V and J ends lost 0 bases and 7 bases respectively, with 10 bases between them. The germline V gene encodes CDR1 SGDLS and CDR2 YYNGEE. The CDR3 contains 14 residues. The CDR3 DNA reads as TGTGCCAGCAGCGTAGCTGGGGCAGGCGGGGAGCTGTTTTTT. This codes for CASSVAGAGGELFF. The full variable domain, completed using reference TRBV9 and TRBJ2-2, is DSGVTQTPKHLITATGQRVTLRCSPRSGDLSVYWYQQSLDQGLQFLIQYYNGEERAKGNILERFSAQQFPDLHSELNLSSLELGDSALYFCASSVAGAGGELFFGEGSRLTVL.

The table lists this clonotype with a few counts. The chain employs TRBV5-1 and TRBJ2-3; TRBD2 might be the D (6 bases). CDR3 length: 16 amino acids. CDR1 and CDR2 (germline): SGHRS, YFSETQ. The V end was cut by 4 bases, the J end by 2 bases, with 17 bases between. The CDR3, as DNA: TGCGCCAGCAGCACCGGGACTCCCGATCCCACAGATACGCAGTATTTT. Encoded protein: CASSTGTPDPTDTQYF. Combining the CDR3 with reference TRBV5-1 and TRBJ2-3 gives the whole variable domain KAGVTQTPRYLIKTRGQQVTLSCSPISGHRSVSWYQQTPGQGLQFLFEYFSETQRNKGNFPGRFSGRQFSNSRSEMNVSTLELGDSALYLCASSTGTPDPTDTQYFGPGTRLTVL.

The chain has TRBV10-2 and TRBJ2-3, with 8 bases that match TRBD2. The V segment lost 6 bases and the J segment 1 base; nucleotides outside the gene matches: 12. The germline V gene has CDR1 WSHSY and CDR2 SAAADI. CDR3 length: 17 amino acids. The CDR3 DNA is TGCGCCAGCAGAAGTAACCAGCGGGGGTGGGGCACAGATACGCAGTATTTT. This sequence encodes CASRSNQRGWGTDTQYF.

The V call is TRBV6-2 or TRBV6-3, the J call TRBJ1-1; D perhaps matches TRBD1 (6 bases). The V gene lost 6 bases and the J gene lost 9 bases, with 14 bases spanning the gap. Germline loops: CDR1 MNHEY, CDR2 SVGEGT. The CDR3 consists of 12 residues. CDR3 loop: CASRANRDKAFF. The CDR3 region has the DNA TGTGCCAGCAGAGCAAACAGGGACAAAGCTTTCTTT.

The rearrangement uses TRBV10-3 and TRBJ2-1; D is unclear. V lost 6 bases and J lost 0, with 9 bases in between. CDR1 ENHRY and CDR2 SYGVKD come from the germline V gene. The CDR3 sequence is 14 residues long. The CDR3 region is CAIRSRSSYNEQFF. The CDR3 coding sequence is TGTGCCATCAGAAGCAGGAGCTCCTACAATGAGCAGTTCTTC.

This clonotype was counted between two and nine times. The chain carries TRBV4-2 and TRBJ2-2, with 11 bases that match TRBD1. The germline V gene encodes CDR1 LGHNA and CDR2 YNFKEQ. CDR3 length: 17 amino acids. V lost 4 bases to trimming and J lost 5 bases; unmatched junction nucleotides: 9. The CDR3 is CASSPRGQGAGTGELFF. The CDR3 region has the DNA TGTGCCAGCAGCCCCCGTGGACAGGGGGCGGGGACCGGGGAGCTGTTTTTT.

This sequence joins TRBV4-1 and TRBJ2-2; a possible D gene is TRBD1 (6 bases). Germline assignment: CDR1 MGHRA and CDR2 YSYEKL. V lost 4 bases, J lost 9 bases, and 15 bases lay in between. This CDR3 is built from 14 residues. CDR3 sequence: CASSPTLRGWELFF. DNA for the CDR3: TGCGCCAGCAGCCCGACCCTTAGGGGGTGGGAGCTGTTTTTT.

The CDR3 reads CASSQDLRTSGKGQYF. The DNA for the CDR3 is TGTGCCAGCAGCCAAGACCTACGGACTAGCGGGAAAGGGCAGTACTTC. The chain employs TRBV4-2 and TRBJ2-7; 12 bases are a match to TRBD2. CDR1 is LGHNA and CDR2 is YNFKEQ in the germline V gene. CDR3 length: 16 amino acids. Trimming at V came to 0 bases and at J to 9 bases, leaving 9 bases not matched to a gene.

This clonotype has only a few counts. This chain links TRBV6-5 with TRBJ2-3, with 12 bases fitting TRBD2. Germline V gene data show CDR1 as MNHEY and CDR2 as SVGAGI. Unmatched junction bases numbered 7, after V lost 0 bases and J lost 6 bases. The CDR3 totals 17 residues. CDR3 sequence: CASSYSLAGGPGDTQYF. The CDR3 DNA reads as TGTGCCAGCAGTTACTCGCTAGCGGGGGGGCCAGGGGATACGCAGTATTTT.

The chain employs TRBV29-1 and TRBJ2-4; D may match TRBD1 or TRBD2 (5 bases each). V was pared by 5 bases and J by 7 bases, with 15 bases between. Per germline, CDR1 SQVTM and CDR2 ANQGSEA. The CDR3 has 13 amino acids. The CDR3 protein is CSVSRDLGNIQYF. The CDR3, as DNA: TGCAGCGTTTCCAGGGACCTGGGGAACATTCAGTACTTC.

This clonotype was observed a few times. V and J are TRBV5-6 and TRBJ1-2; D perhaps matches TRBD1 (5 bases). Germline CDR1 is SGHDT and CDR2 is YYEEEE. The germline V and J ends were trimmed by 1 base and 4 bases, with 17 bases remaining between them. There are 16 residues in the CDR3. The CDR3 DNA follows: TGTGCCAGCAGCTTGCGGACAACATTAGTCGGCTATGGCTACACCTTC. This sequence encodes CASSLRTTLVGYGYTF.

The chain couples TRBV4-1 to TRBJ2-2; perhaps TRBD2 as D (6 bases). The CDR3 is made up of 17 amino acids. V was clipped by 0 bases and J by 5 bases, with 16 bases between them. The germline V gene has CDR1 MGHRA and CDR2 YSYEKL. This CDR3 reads CASSQEWKAAGTGELFF. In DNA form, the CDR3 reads TGCGCCAGCAGCCAAGAATGGAAGGCCGCGGGGACCGGGGAGCTGTTTTTT.

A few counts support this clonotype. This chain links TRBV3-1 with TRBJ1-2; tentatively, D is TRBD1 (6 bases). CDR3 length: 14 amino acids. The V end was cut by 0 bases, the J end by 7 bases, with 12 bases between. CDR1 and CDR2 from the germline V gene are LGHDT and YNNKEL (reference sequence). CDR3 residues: CASSQEQGGFGYTF. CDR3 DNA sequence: TGTGCCAGCAGCCAAGAACAGGGTGGTTTTGGCTACACCTTC.

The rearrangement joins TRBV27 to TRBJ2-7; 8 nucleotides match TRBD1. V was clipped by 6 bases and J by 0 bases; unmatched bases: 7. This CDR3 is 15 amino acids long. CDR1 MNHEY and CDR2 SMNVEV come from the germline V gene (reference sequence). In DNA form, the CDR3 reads TGTGCCAGCAGCCGACAGGGGCCATACTCCTACGAGCAGTACGTC. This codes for CASSRQGPYSYEQYV.

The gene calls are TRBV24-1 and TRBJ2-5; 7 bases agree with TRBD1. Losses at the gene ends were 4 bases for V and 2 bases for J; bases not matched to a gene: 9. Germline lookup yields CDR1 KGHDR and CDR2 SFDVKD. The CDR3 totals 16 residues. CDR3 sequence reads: CATSDSTWTGQETQYF. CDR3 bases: TGTGCCACCAGTGACTCGACCTGGACAGGTCAAGAGACCCAGTACTTC.

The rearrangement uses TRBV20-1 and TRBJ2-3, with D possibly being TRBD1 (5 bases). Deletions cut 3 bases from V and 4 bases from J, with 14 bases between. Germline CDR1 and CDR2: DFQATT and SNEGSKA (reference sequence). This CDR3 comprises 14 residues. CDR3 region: CSASSAGRADTQYF. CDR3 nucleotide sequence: TGCAGTGCTAGCTCCGCAGGCAGGGCAGATACGCAGTATTTT.

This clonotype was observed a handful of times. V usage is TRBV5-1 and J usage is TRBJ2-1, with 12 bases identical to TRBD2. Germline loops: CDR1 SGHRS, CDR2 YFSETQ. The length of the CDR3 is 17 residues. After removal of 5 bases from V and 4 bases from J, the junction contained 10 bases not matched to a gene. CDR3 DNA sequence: TGCGCCAGCAGACCCGCGTCCGGGACTAGCGGGTACAATGAGCAGTTCTTC. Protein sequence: CASRPASGTSGYNEQFF. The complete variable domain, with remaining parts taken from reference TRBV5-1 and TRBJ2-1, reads KAGVTQTPRYLIKTRGQQVTLSCSPISGHRSVSWYQQTPGQGLQFLFEYFSETQRNKGNFPGRFSGRQFSNSRSEMNVSTLELGDSALYLCASRPASGTSGYNEQFFGPGTRLTVL.

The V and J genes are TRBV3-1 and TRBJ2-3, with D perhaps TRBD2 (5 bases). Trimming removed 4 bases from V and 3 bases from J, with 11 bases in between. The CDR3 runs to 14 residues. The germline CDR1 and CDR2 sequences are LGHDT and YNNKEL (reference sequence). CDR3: CASSPEVWTDTQYF. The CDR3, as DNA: TGTGCCAGCAGCCCGGAGGTCTGGACAGATACGCAGTATTTT.

CDR3: CASSRASGGTGSYEQYF. The DNA for the CDR3 is TGTGCCAGCAGCCGGGCCTCTGGCGGTACGGGGTCCTACGAGCAGTACTTC. The chain combines TRBV7-9 with TRBJ2-7, with D perhaps TRBD2 (5 bases). The CDR3 loop spans 17 amino acids. CDR1 is SEHNR and CDR2 is FQNEAQ in the germline V gene (reference sequence). V dropped 5 bases and J dropped 1 base, with 21 bases sitting between them.

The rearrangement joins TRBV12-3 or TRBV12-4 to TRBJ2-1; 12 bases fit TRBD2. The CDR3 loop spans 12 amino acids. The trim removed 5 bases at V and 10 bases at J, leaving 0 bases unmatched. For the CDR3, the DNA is TGTGCCAGCAGTACTAGCGGGGGGGAGCAGTTCTTC. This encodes CASSTSGGEQFF.

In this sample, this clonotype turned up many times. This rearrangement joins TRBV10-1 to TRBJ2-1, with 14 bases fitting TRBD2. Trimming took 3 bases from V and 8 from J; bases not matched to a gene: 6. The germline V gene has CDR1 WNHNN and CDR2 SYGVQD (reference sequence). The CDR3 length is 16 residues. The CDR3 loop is CASSDPGTSGGYEQFF. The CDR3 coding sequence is TGCGCCAGCAGTGACCCGGGGACTAGCGGGGGTTATGAGCAGTTCTTC.

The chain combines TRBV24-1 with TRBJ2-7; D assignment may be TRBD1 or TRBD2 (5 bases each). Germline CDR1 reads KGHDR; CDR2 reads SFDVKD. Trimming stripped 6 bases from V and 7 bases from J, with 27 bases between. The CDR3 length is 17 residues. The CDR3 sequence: CATSSPRDPTRVSEQYF. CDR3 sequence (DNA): TGTGCCACCAGTTCCCCCCGGGACCCTACACGTGTATCAGAGCAGTACTTC.

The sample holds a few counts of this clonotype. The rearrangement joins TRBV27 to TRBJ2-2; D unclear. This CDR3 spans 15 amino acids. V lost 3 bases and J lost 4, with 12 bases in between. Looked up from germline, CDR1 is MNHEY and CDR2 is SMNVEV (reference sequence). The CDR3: CASSFGAPSTGELFF. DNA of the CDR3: TGTGCCAGCAGTTTCGGCGCGCCGAGCACCGGGGAGCTGTTTTTT.

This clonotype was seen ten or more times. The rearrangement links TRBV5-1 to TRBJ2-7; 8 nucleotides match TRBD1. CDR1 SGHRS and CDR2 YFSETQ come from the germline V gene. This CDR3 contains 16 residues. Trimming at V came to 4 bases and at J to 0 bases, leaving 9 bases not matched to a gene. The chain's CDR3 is CASSTGTGKTSYEQYF. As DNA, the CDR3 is TGCGCCAGCAGCACCGGGACAGGCAAAACCTCCTACGAGCAGTACTTC.

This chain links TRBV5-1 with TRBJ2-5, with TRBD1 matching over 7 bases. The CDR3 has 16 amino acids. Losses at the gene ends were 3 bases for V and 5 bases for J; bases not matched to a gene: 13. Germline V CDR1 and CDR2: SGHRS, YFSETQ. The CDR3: CASSSRQGQMGETQYF. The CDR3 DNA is TGCGCCAGCAGCTCTCGACAGGGCCAAATGGGGGAGACCCAGTACTTC.

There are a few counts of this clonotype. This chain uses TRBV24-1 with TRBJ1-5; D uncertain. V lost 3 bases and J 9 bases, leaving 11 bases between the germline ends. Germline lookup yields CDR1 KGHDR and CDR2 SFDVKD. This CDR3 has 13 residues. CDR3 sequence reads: CATSDAGVRPQHF. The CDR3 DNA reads TGTGCCACCAGTGATGCCGGAGTTCGGCCCCAGCATTTT.

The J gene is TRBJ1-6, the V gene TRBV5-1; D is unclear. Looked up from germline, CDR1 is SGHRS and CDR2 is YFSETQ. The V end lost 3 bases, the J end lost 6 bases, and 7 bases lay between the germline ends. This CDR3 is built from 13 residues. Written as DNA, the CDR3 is TGCGCCAGCAGCTCTAATATTAATTCACCCCTCCACTTT. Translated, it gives CASSSNINSPLHF.

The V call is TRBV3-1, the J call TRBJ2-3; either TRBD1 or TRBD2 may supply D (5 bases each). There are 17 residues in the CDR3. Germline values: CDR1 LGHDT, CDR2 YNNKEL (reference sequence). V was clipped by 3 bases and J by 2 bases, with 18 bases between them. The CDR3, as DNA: TGTGCCAGCAGCCACCTCCTGAGGGGCCTATTCACAGATACGCAGTATTTT. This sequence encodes CASSHLLRGLFTDTQYF.